The 24 T cell receptor beta chains in this list originate from one sample, sequenced in a study of Graves' ophthalmopathy and Graves' hyperthyroidism. Amplified TCR beta CDR3 regions were obtained using RNA transcripts as template. The workflow started with a first-round RT-PCR run with HTBI primers and then moved on to a second-round multiplex PCR. TCRdb itself ran the multiplex PCR reads through MiXCR, one entry per CDR3 protein. The table includes 1 million to 1.3 million distinct CDR3 sequences, less than 45% detected once. Sequencing was performed on peripheral blood or thyroid tissue (not recorded which). These TCRs come from an adult man with Graves' hyperthyroidism.

This clonotype was picked up many times. The rearrangement links TRBV10-3 to TRBJ2-5; D uncertain. The CDR3 runs to 12 residues. Trimming took 7 bases from V and 1 from J, leaving 7 bases between them. Germline V gives CDR1 ENHRY, CDR2 SYGVKD. The chain's CDR3 is CAIKTAQETQYF. DNA of the CDR3: TGTGCCATCAAAACAGCCCAAGAGACCCAGTACTTC.

The rearrangement uses TRBV12-3 or TRBV12-4 and TRBJ2-2; the match to TRBD2 covers 9 bases. The V segment lost 6 bases and the J segment 5 bases; nucleotides outside the gene matches: 13. The CDR3 totals 17 residues. For the CDR3, the DNA is TGTGCCAGCAGGGGCCAGGCGGGGGGGCGACAGACCGGGGAGCTGTTTTTT. It translates to CASRGQAGGRQTGELFF.

This chain uses TRBV7-2 with TRBJ2-7; 7 nucleotides match TRBD1. The germline CDR1 and CDR2 sequences are SGHTA and FQGNSA. After removal of 5 bases from V and 4 bases from J, the junction contained 11 bases not matched to a gene. The CDR3 spans 15 residues. CDR3 DNA sequence: TGTGCCAGCAGCCCACAAAGACAGGGAAGATACGAGCAGTACTTC. Residues: CASSPQRQGRYEQYF.

This clonotype appeared many times. The J gene is TRBJ2-7, the V gene TRBV9, with 7 bases that match TRBD2. V shed 0 bases and J 3 bases; nucleotides not matched to a gene: 6. This CDR3 spans 15 amino acids. The germline gives CDR1 SGDLS, CDR2 YYNGEE. CDR3 sequence (DNA): TGTGCCAGCAGCGTAGCCTGGGGAGGGGACTACGAGCAGTACTTC. As protein: CASSVAWGGDYEQYF.

The table lists this clonotype with many counts. The chain employs TRBV13 and TRBJ1-5; no clear D. The germline V gene encodes CDR1 PRHDT and CDR2 FYEKMQ (reference sequence). Trimming removed 0 bases at V and 4 bases at J, with 13 bases between. CDR3 length: 16 amino acids. CDR3 sequence reads: CASSLGEGRANQPQHF. CDR3 DNA: TGTGCCAGCAGCTTAGGGGAGGGAAGGGCTAATCAGCCCCAGCATTTT.

The rearrangement links TRBV6-5 to TRBJ1-6; 8 nucleotides align to TRBD1. Germline V gene data show CDR1 as MNHEY and CDR2 as SVGAGI. CDR3 length: 14 amino acids. J lost 4 bases, V lost 6 bases, and 2 bases had no gene match. The CDR3 sequence: CASRRTGYNSPLHF. In nucleotides, the CDR3 is TGTGCCAGCAGGAGGACAGGGTATAATTCACCCCTCCACTTT.

The chain joins TRBV20-1 to TRBJ1-3, with D tentatively TRBD1 (6 bases). Germline V lookup: CDR1 DFQATT, CDR2 SNEGSKA (reference sequence). The CDR3 contains 14 residues. The V and J ends lost 6 bases and 3 bases respectively, with 15 bases between them. Written as DNA, the CDR3 is TGCAGTGCCCCCCAAGGGGGATATGGAAACACCATATATTTT. The encoded protein is CSAPQGGYGNTIYF.

V gene TRBV25-1 combines with J gene TRBJ1-6; 8 nucleotides agree with TRBD1. V gave up 6 bases and J gave up 6 bases; unmatched junction bases: 7. The CDR3 has 15 amino acids. Looked up from germline, CDR1 is MGHDK and CDR2 is SYGVNS. Here the CDR3 DNA reads TGTGCCAGCAGGTACGGACAGGGTGGTAATTCACCCCTCCACTTT. This translates into CASRYGQGGNSPLHF.

This clonotype was picked up a small number of times. This chain uses TRBV9 with TRBJ1-5; D perhaps matches TRBD1 (5 bases). This CDR3 spans 14 amino acids. CDR1 and CDR2 from the germline V gene are SGDLS and YYNGEE. Trimming removed 4 bases from V and 9 bases from J, with 17 bases in between. CDR3 in amino acids: CASSTRTWERPQHF. The CDR3 nucleotides are TGTGCCAGCAGCACCCGGACATGGGAACGGCCCCAGCATTTT.

The J gene is TRBJ1-1, the V gene TRBV29-1; 8 positions agree with TRBD1. With V trimmed by 8 bases and J by 0 bases, 5 bases remained unmatched. CDR1 and CDR2 from the germline V gene are SQVTM and ANQGSEA. The CDR3 is made up of 13 amino acids. The CDR3: CSSGTGMNTEAFF. CDR3 nucleotides: TGCAGCTCCGGGACAGGAATGAACACTGAAGCTTTCTTT.

This clonotype was detected many times. The gene calls are TRBV12-3 or TRBV12-4 and TRBJ1-5; no definite D call. Trimming took off 2 bases at V and 2 bases at J, with 7 bases between the two ends. CDR3 size: 14 residues. Written as DNA, the CDR3 is TGTGCCAGCAGTTTAATGACTGGCAATCAGCCCCAGCATTTT. It specifies CASSLMTGNQPQHF.

V usage is TRBV18 and J usage is TRBJ1-6; no reliable D call. Germline CDR1 is KGHSH and CDR2 is LQKENI. Trimming shortened V by 2 bases and J by 5 bases, and 16 bases separated the two germline ends. This CDR3 has 17 amino acids. CDR3 DNA sequence: TGTGCCAGCTCACCAATTCCGACAACGGGAAATAATTCACCCCTCCACTTT. Translated: CASSPIPTTGNNSPLHF.

This clonotype has only a few counts. V usage is TRBV2 and J usage is TRBJ1-5; 9 positions agree with TRBD1. Germline loops: CDR1 SNHLY, CDR2 FYNNEI. V lost 5 bases, J lost 5 bases, and 13 bases stayed unmatched. CDR3 length equals 17 residues. The CDR3 bases are TGTGCCAGCAGTATCCACAGGGGGCGTTCGGTCGATCAGCCCCAGCATTTT. Its translation: CASSIHRGRSVDQPQHF.

The V gene is TRBV10-3, the J gene TRBJ1-2, with 7 positions matching TRBD1. In germline, CDR1 is ENHRY, CDR2 SYGVKD. CDR3 size: 14 residues. The junction had 5 bases not matched to a gene; V was cut back by 3 bases and J by 4 bases. The CDR3 nucleotides read TGTGCCATCAGTGACCCGACAGGGCCCTATGGCTACACCTTC. It codes for CAISDPTGPYGYTF.

This clonotype came up once. This chain joins TRBV7-9 and TRBJ2-7; the D gene is possibly TRBD1 (5 bases). The ends were cut back, 4 bases at V and 5 bases at J, with 15 bases in the middle. Germline CDR1 and CDR2: SEHNR and FQNEAQ (reference sequence). The CDR3 is 14 amino acids. The CDR3 region has the DNA TGTGCCAGCAGCTCCCAGGGTCGACGCCACGAGCAGTACTTC. This encodes CASSSQGRRHEQYF.

The table lists this clonotype with many counts. The rearrangement joins TRBV10-3 to TRBJ2-7; 10 bases line up with TRBD2. V shed 0 bases and J 8 bases; nucleotides not matched to a gene: 10. The CDR3 runs 16 residues. Germline CDR1 and CDR2: ENHRY and SYGVKD. The CDR3 loop is CAISESSGRAALKQYF. As DNA, the CDR3 is TGTGCCATCAGTGAGTCCAGCGGGAGGGCTGCACTCAAGCAGTACTTC.

The chain recombines TRBV29-1 with TRBJ1-2, with 9 bases fitting TRBD1. Losses at the gene ends were 7 bases for V and 6 bases for J; bases not matched to a gene: 9. Per germline, CDR1 SQVTM and CDR2 ANQGSEA. The CDR3 is 13 residues long. The CDR3 DNA reads TGCAGCGCCTCGACAGGGGGAGGCAATGGCTACACCTTC. It translates to CSASTGGGNGYTF.

This clonotype was counted between two and nine times. The junction and the germline gene differ at one end; a read error may be behind it. This chain joins TRBV10-3 and TRBJ1-2; D is perhaps TRBD1 (5 bases). The CDR3 has 14 amino acids. The V gene's germline CDR1 is ENHRY and CDR2 SYGVKD. The CDR3 DNA sequence: TGTGCCAGCAGTCCTTACAGGTTAAACTATGGCTACACCTTC. Protein: CASSPYRLNYGYTF.

This clonotype has a handful of counts. The V call is TRBV5-5, the J call TRBJ1-1; D not certain. The length of the CDR3 is 16 residues. Germline lookup yields CDR1 SGHKS and CDR2 YYEKEE (reference sequence). V lost 1 base, J lost 0 bases, and 13 bases lay in between. CDR3 sequence: CASSLSIGTLNTEAFF. As DNA, the CDR3 is TGTGCCAGCAGCTTGTCTATCGGTACACTGAACACTGAAGCTTTCTTT.

This clonotype was counted a few times. The chain uses TRBV25-1 and TRBJ1-3; a weak D match, TRBD1 (5 bases). CDR3 size: 16 residues. Trimming took 6 bases from V and 6 from J, leaving 21 bases between them. The germline V gene has CDR1 MGHDK and CDR2 SYGVNS. CDR3 region: CASSDRQLISVNTIYF. The DNA of the CDR3 is TGTGCCAGCAGCGACCGACAGCTCATTAGTGTAAACACCATATATTTT.

The V call is TRBV4-1, the J call TRBJ1-1, with TRBD1 as a possible D gene (5 bases). CDR1 is MGHRA and CDR2 is YSYEKL in the germline V gene. V was trimmed by 3 bases and J by 8 bases, leaving 19 bases between them. The CDR3 consists of 15 residues. CDR3 bases: TGCGCCAGCAGCCATGAGGGACTCTCTTCTCCGGAAGCTTTCTTT. Amino acid sequence: CASSHEGLSSPEAFF.

This chain joins TRBV7-6 and TRBJ1-4, with TRBD1 as a possible D gene (5 bases). The CDR3 totals 16 residues. Germline V gives CDR1 SGHVS, CDR2 FNYEAQ. The V gene lost 5 bases and the J gene lost 0 bases, with 13 bases spanning the gap. The CDR3 bases are TGTGCCAGCAGCCTAGGGGCAGGCGCAACTAATGAAAAACTGTTTTTT. Its translation: CASSLGAGATNEKLFF. The complete variable domain, with remaining parts taken from reference TRBV7-6 and TRBJ1-4, reads GAGVSQSPRYKVTKRGQDVALRCDPISGHVSLYWYRQALGQGPEFLTYFNYEAQQDKSGLPNDRFSAERPEGSISTLTIQRTEQRDSAMYRCASSLGAGATNEKLFFGSGTQLSVL.

This clonotype was detected a few times. An end of the junction does not agree with germline; a read error may underlie this. This chain uses TRBV10-3 with TRBJ1-5, with D possibly being TRBD1 (5 bases). Germline CDR1 and CDR2: ENHRY and SYGVKD. CDR3 length equals 14 residues. The CDR3 here is CASSHRGAGQPQHF. The CDR3 region has the DNA TGTGCCAGCAGTCATCGGGGCGCGGGTCAGCCCCAGCATTTT.

This clonotype was counted ten times or more. The chain has TRBV12-3 or TRBV12-4 and TRBJ2-5, with D perhaps TRBD2 (5 bases). With 6 bases removed from V and 2 bases from J, the gap between germline ends came to 16 bases. This CDR3 contains 15 residues. The chain's CDR3 is CASSLVRELQETQYF. CDR3 DNA: TGTGCCAGCAGCCTAGTCCGGGAACTACAAGAGACCCAGTACTTC.